The entry below gives a single TCR beta chain sequence along with its context. Its antigen has not been determined. Per-nucleotide qualities are absent, and no much larger clonotype sits a single base away. The sample comes from a study of Ad26.COV2.S vaccination and SARS-CoV-2 variants (dated by TCRdb to 2020 to 2022). The study in broad terms: Vaccine-arm donors were drawn from COV1001, a multicentre, randomized, double-blind, placebo-controlled phase I-IIa trial of Ad26.COV2.S in healthy adults. Ad26.COV2.S was administered intramuscularly at 5 x 10^10 or 1 x 10^11 viral particles, either as a single shot or as two shots given 56 days apart. The specificity and breadth of SARS-CoV-2-reactive T cell receptors after Ad26.COV2.S vaccination were assessed by TCRbeta repertoire sequencing. A total of 32 samples were included in the TCR-sequenced set, comprising about 20 Ad26.COV2.S vaccine recipients, 5 placebo recipients and 8 SARS-CoV-2 convalescent individuals. Trial participants were randomized into five groups of five, in which low-dose or high-dose Ad26.COV2.S was given once or twice, or placebo was given on both occasions. Blinding of investigators to trial group allocation was maintained during experiments and outcome assessment. Points the paper makes about the study in general: Vaccine and placebo recipients had comparable non-spike TCR breadth, which fits with the vaccine containing only spike. After vaccination, substantial breadth of spike-specific CD8+ and CD4+ T cell responses was reported. The authors noted that total T cell responses may have been underestimated by the TCR breadth and depth analyses. Comparing responses between vaccine doses or regimens was not something the study was powered to do. Higher spike-specific TCR breadth was observed in Ad26.COV2.S recipients than in placebo recipients (P = 0.0014).

The immunoSEQ Assay was the method used to sequence TCRbeta CDR3 regions. After extraction, genomic DNA underwent amplification by bias-controlled multiplex PCR, followed by high-throughput sequencing. The authors' pipeline ran thus. Collapsing and filtering of sequences were performed to quantify the absolute abundance of each unique TCRbeta CDR3 region. T cell fraction was estimated by normalizing TCRbeta template counts to usable DNA, with usable DNA measured through amplification of reference genes found in all nucleated cells. Repertoire TCRs were annotated as SARS-CoV-2-specific by exact matching of V gene, CDR3 amino acid sequence and J gene to a known reactive TCR set. The reference SARS-CoV-2 TCR set was derived from MIRA and filtered for enrichment in COVID-19-positive ImmuneCODE repertoires, a step that removed public or cross-reactive TCRs. Using the MIRA antigens, annotated TCRs were further analysed by specific ORF or by position within an ORF. Breadth was defined as the number of annotated unique rearrangements divided by the total number of unique productive rearrangements, and depth was defined as the summed frequency of the annotated unique rearrangements. TCR breadth was compared between groups using two-sided Wilcoxon rank-sum tests. Imported from immuneACCESS, the table was reduced by TCRdb to in-frame sequences with V and J called. These copies leave out some clones; in studies compared against another copy, an unresolved V gene accounts for under half, and the cause of the remainder is not known. V and J calls and clone size follow that table, whereas D and trimming were derived from the DNA. The sample data list about 250,000 clones, and about 89% of these were observed just once. About 3.5% of the sample rests with the top ten.

This specimen's treatment or condition label, per the study, means: around 19 received Ad26.COV2.S at low or high dose, single or two shots; about 5 received placebo; per-sample allocation not given. For vaccine and placebo recipients, repertoires were sequenced using samples collected on day 63 after the first injection. Cohort 1b enrolled 20 to 30 adults aged 18-55 years at a single site in Boston, USA, between 29 July and 7 August 2020. As a vaccine, Ad26.COV2.S was a replication-incompetent adenovirus type 26 vector that expressed a prefusion-stabilized SARS-CoV-2 spike protein derived from the original Wuhan strain. At the junction V is shortened by 2 bases and J by 5 bases; bases outside the gene matches: 8. CDR1 and CDR2 (MGHRA, YSYEKL) derive from the germline V gene. The CDR3 runs 15 residues from the cysteine to the phenylalanine. CDR3 DNA only is kept here, 45 bases in frame from base 1.

The rearranged segments are TRBV4-1 and TRBJ2-7; the central 8 bases match TRBD1. The TCR comes from a person aged 18 to 65 who received the Ad26.COV2.S COVID-19 vaccine or a placebo. The sequencing used peripheral blood, collected in a trial of Ad26.COV2.S vaccine versus placebo. CDR3 sequence: CASSQSGTGVDEQYF. The DNA sequence reads TGCGCCAGCAGCCAATCCGGGACAGGTGTCGACGAGCAGTACTTC.